The clone carrying this TCR beta chain was detected only a few times. Its matching antigen is unknown. Expressed TCRB transcripts got sequenced, as all isolated RNA was reverse transcribed. Clones were sequenced by immunoSEQ multiplex PCR, and TCRdb holds only the in-frame ones, with some missing. Seen here are over 500,000 clones, roughly 16% observed once, and the top ten hold roughly 0.098%. This sample was taken from a study of beta chain features in type 1 diabetes. The germline V gene encodes CDR1 LNHNV and CDR2 YYDKDF (reference sequence). The CDR3 is 17 residues long. V lost 0 bases to trimming and J lost 3 bases, with 17 bases between them. General study results and limits: Here, the possible influence of HLA type (on TCRB rearrangement) remained unresolved. Sampled from patients, naive, central memory and Treg TCRB repertoires appeared more similar than those sampled from healthy donors.

The chain is built from TRBV15 and TRBJ2-5; TRBD2 might be the D (6 bases). Sequenced: naive CD4+ T cells from blood. This sequence was found in a man aged 18 to 30 in good health. The CDR3 sequence is CATSRDLGRGGKETQYF. For the CDR3, the DNA is TGTGCCACCAGCAGAGATCTCGGGCGGGGAGGTAAAGAGACCCAGTACTTC.